This TCR beta chain was recovered during a study of blood T cell repertoires in COVID-19. Only in-frame clones appear in the TCRdb table, and some are missing; sequencing was by immunoSEQ multiplex PCR. The data hold around 170,000 clones, with approximately 84% observed a single time. This clone was counted once. Sequencing used PBMCs or T cells enriched from blood (not recorded which). This TCR derives from a man aged 50-60 years who had recovered from COVID-19.

The CDR3: CASSEVPVLKILFF. CDR3 nucleotide sequence: TGTGCCAGCAGTGAAGTCCCAGTCTTGAAAATTTTGTTTTTT. The chain combines TRBV6-1 with TRBJ1-4; D is unresolved. CDR3 length: 14 amino acids. Per germline, CDR1 MNHNS and CDR2 SASEGT. V lost 1 base to trimming and J lost 15 bases, with 18 bases between them.